This TCR beta chain was observed in a study of cytomegalovirus exposure and HLA in healthy donors. The PCR contained 60 Vbeta and 13 Jbeta primers. Libraries were prepared by immunoSEQ multiplex PCR; TCRdb keeps only in-frame clonotypes and omits some of them. Among roughly 140,000 clones, about 78% were seen once, and the ten largest hold 6.8%. This clone was recorded only once. As yet, its antigen is unknown. Germline V gene sequence: CDR1 MNHNY, CDR2 SVGAGI (reference sequence). V lost 6 bases to trimming and J lost 0 bases, with 12 bases between them. The CDR3 runs 15 residues. Study-wide results and caveats: The study listed approximately 170 cytomegalovirus-associated TCR beta chains.

The sequencing sample was made of PBMCs. This receptor was identified in a middle-aged man in good health and CMV-seropositive. The rearrangement links TRBV6-6 to TRBJ2-1; a weak D match, TRBD1 (6 bases). CDR3 in amino acids: CASSPDRSSYNEQFF. The CDR3 DNA reads as TGTGCCAGCAGCCCCGACAGGAGCTCCTACAATGAGCAGTTCTTC.